The clone carrying this T cell receptor beta chain has more than one count but fewer than ten. No antigen is known for it. Sample time point: persistent/refractory GD, antithyroid drugs over 5 years with positive TRAb. RNA from PBMCs was the source of the TCR library. Germline assignment: CDR1 GTSNPN and CDR2 SVGIG (reference sequence). Trimming left V 4 bases short and J 2 bases short, with 14 bases between. The CDR3 length is 14 residues. With iRepertoire HTBI primers and Arm-PCR of CDR3 regions, TCR beta libraries were built. As handled by the study authors: The identification of 62 TRBV and 11 to 15 TRBJ segments was made across samples. TCRdb itself ran the multiplex PCR reads through MiXCR, one entry per CDR3 protein. TCRdb assigned the V and J calls; the authors' analysis was not used. The sample holds 350,000 to 500,000 distinct CDR3 sequences, approximately 22% seen once. The data were taken from a study of regulatory T cells in long-lasting Graves disease. The study's findings and limits: The persistent group shared about 2,500 public clonotypes, more than the 966 shared by new patients. The study found lower TCR diversity in persistent Graves' patients than in newly diagnosed ones. The researchers studied only peripheral blood, not thyroid tissue.

This sample comprised peripheral blood mononuclear cells (PBMCs), obtained when the disease was refractory, from a patient treated with antithyroid drugs. The J gene is TRBJ2-5, the V gene TRBV30, with D uncertain. This clonotype was sampled from a female donor with Graves disease. The CDR3 loop is CAWNLGPKQETQYF. As DNA, the CDR3 is TGTGCCTGGAATCTTGGTCCAAAACAAGAGACCCAGTACTTC.